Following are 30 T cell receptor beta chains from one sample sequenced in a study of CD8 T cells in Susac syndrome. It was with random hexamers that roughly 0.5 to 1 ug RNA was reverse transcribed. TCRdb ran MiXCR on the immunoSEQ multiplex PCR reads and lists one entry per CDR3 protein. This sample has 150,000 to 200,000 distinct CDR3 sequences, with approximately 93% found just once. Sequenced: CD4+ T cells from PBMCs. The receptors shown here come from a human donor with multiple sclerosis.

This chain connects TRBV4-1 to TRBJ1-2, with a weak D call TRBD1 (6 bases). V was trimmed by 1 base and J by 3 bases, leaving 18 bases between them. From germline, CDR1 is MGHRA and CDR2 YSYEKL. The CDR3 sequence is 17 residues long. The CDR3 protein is CASSQGLPGDADYGYTF. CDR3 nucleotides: TGCGCCAGCAGCCAAGGACTACCAGGGGACGCGGACTATGGCTACACCTTC.

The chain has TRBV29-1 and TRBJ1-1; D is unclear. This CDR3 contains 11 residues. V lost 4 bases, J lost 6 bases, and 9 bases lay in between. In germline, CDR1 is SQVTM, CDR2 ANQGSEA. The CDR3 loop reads CSVVSYSEAFF. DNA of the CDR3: TGCAGCGTTGTCTCTTATTCTGAAGCTTTCTTT.

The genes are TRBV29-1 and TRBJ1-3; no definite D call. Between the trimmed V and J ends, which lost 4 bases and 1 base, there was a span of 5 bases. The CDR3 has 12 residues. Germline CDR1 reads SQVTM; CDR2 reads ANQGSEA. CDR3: CSVGVSGNTIYF. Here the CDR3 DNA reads TGCAGCGTTGGGGTATCTGGAAACACCATATATTTT.

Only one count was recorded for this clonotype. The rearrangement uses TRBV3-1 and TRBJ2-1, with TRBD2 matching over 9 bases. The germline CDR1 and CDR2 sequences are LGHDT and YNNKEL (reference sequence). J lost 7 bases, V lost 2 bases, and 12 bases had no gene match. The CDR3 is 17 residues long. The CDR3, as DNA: TGTGCCAGCAGCCAACCGGGGACTAGCCAGACCCCGAATGAGCAGTTCTTC. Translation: CASSQPGTSQTPNEQFF.

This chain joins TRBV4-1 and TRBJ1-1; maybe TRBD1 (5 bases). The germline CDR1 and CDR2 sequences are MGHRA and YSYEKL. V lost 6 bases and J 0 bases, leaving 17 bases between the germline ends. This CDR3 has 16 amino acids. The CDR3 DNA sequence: TGCGCCAGCAGACACCACCCCGGACAAATGAACACTGAAGCTTTCTTT. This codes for CASRHHPGQMNTEAFF.

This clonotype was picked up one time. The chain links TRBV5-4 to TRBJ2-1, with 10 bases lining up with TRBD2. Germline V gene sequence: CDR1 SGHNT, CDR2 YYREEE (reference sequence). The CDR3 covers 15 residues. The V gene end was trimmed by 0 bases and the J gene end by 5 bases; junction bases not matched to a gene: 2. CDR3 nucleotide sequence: TGTGCCAGCAGCTTGGCTAGCGGGAGCGACAATGAGCAGTTCTTC. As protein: CASSLASGSDNEQFF.

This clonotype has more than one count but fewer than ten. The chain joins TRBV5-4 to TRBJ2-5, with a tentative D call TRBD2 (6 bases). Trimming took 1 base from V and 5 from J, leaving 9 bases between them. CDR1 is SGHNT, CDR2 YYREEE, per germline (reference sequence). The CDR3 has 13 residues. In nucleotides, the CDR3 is TGTGCCAGCAGCTTGCCCGGAGGGGAGACCCAGTACTTC. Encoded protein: CASSLPGGETQYF.

The CDR3 reads CASSPGTVNTGELFF. The CDR3 nucleotides read TGTGCCAGCAGCCCCGGGACGGTGAACACCGGGGAGCTGTTTTTT. V is TRBV7-8 and J is TRBJ2-2; D may match TRBD1 or TRBD2 (5 bases each). CDR3 length equals 15 residues. Trimming took 5 bases from V and 1 from J, leaving 11 bases between them. Per the germline V gene, CDR1 is SGHVS and CDR2 is FQNEAQ. Looking up the rest from reference TRBV7-8 and TRBJ2-2 gives the full variable domain: GAGVSQSPRYKVAKRGQDVALRCDPISGHVSLFWYQQALGQGPEFLTYFQNEAQLDKSGLPSDRFFAERPEGSVSTLKIQRTQQEDSAVYLCASSPGTVNTGELFFGEGSRLTVL.

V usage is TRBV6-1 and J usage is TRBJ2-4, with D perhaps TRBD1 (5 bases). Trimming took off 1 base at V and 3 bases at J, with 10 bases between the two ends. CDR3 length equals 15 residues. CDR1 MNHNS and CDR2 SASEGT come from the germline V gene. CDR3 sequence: CASSEVQGLKNIQYF. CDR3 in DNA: TGTGCCAGCAGTGAAGTTCAGGGCCTCAAAAACATTCAGTACTTC.

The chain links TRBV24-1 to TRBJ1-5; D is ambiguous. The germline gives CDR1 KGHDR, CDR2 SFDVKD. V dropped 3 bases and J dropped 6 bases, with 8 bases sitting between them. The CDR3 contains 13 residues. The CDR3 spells CATSDRRGQPQHF. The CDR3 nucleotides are TGTGCCACCAGTGATCGGAGAGGTCAGCCCCAGCATTTT.

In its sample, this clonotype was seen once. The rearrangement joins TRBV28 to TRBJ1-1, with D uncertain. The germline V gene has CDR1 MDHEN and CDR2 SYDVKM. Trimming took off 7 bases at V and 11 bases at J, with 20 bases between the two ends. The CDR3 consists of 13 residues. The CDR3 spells CASTEGPKRSAFF. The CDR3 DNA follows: TGTGCCAGCACCGAGGGCCCTAAGCGATCGGCTTTCTTT.

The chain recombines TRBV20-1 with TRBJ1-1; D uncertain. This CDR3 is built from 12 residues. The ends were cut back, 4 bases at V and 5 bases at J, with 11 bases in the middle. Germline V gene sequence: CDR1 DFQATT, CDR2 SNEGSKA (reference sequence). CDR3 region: CSATPSLTEAFF. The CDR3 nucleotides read TGCAGTGCTACCCCATCCTTAACTGAAGCTTTCTTT.

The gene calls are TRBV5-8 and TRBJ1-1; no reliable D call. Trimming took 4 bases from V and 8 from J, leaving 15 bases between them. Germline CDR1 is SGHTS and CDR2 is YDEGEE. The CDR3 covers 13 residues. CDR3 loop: CASSLIRAAEAFF. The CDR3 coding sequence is TGTGCCAGCAGCCTAATTAGGGCAGCAGAAGCTTTCTTT. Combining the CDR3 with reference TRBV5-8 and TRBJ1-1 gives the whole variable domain EAGVTQSPTHLIKTRGQQATLRCSPISGHTSVYWYQQALGLGLQFLLWYDEGEERNRGNFPPRFSGRQFPNYSSELNVNALELEDSALYLCASSLIRAAEAFFGQGTRLTVV.

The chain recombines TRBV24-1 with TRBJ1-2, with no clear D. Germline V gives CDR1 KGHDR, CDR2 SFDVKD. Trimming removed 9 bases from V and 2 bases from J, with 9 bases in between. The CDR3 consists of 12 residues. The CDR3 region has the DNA TGTGCCACCTCCCCGGGGAACTATGGCTACACCTTC. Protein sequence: CATSPGNYGYTF.

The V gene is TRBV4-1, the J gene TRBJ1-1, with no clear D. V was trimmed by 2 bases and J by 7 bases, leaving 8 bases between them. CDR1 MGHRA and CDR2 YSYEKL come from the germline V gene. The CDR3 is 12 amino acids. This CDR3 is CASSQNFHEAFF. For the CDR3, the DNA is TGCGCCAGCAGCCAAAATTTTCATGAAGCTTTCTTT.

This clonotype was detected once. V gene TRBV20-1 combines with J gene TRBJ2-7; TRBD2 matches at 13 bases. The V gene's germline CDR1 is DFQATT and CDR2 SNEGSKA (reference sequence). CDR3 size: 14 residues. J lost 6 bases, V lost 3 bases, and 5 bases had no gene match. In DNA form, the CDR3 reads TGCAGTGCTAGTGAACTAGCGGGAGGGCTCGAGCAGTACTTC. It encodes CSASELAGGLEQYF.

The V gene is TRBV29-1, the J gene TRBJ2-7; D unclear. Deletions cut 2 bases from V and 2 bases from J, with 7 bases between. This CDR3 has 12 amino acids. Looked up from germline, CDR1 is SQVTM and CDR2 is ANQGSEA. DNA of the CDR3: TGCAGCGTTGAACGGACCCCCTACGAGCAGTACTTC. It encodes CSVERTPYEQYF.

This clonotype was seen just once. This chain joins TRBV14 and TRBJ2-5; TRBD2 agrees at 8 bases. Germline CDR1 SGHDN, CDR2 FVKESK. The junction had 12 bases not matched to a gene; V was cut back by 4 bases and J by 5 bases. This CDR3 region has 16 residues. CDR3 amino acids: CASSPLASGRRETQYF. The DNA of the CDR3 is TGTGCCAGCAGCCCCCTGGCGAGCGGGAGAAGGGAGACCCAGTACTTC. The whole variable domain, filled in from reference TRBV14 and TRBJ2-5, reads EAGVTQFPSHSVIEKGQTVTLRCDPISGHDNLYWYRRVMGKEIKFLLHFVKESKQDESGMPNNRFLAERTGGTYSTLKVQPAELEDSGVYFCASSPLASGRRETQYFGPGTRLLVL.

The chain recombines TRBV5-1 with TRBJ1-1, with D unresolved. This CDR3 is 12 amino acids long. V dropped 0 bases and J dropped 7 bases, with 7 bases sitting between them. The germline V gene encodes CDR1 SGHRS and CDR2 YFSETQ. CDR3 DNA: TGCGCCAGCAGCTTGGAAGGGATTGAAGCTTTCTTT. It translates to CASSLEGIEAFF. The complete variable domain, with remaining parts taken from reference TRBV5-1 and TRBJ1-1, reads KAGVTQTPRYLIKTRGQQVTLSCSPISGHRSVSWYQQTPGQGLQFLFEYFSETQRNKGNFPGRFSGRQFSNSRSEMNVSTLELGDSALYLCASSLEGIEAFFGQGTRLTVV.

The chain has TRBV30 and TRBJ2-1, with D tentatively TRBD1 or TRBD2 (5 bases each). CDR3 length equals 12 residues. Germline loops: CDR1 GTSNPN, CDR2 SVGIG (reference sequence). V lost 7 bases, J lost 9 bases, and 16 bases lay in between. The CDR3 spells CASGPQRAEQFF. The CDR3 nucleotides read TGTGCCTCGGGACCTCAGAGGGCTGAGCAGTTCTTC.

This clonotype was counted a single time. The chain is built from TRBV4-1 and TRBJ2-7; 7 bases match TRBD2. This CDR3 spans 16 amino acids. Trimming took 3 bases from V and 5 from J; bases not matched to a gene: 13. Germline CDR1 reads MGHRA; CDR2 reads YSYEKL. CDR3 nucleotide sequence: TGCGCCAGCAGCCAGGGGGGGTTGACTAGGGTCCACGAGCAGTACTTC. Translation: CASSQGGLTRVHEQYF.

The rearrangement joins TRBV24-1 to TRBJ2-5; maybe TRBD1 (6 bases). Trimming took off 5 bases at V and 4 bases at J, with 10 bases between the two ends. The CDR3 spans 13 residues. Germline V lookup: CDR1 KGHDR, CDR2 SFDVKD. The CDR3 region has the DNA TGTGCCACCAGTGCGGCAGGGGTAGAGACCCAGTACTTC. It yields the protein CATSAAGVETQYF.

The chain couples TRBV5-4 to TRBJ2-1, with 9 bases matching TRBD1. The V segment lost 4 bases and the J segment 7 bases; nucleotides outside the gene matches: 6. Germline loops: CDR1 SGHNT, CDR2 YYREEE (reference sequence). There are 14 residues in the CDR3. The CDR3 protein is CASSLGTGSNEQFF. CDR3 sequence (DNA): TGTGCCAGCAGCCTCGGGACAGGGTCGAATGAGCAGTTCTTC.

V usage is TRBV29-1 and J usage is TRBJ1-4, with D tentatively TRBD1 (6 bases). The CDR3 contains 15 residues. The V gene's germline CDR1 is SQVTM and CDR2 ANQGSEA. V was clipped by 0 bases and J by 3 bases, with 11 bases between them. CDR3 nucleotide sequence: TGCAGCGTTGAAGATGGCAGGGGTCCTAATGAAAAACTGTTTTTT. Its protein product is CSVEDGRGPNEKLFF.

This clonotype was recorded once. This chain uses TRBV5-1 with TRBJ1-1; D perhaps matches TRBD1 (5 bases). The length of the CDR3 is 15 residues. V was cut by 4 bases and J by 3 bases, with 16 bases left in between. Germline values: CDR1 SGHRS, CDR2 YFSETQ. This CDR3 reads CASSRFEGLDTEAFF. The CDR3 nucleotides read TGCGCCAGCAGCCGTTTTGAGGGGCTGGACACTGAAGCTTTCTTT.

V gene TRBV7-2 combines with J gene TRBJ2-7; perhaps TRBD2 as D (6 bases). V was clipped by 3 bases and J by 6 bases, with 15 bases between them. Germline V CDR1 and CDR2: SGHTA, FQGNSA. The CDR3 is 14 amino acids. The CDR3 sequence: CASSLPGSLGEQYF. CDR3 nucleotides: TGTGCCAGCAGCTTGCCCGGGAGCTTGGGCGAGCAGTACTTC.

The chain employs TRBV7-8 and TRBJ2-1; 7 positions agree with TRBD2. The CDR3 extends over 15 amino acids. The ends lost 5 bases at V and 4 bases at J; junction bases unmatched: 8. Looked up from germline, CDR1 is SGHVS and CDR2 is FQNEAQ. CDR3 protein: CASSAGLVAYNEQFF. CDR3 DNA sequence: TGTGCCAGCAGCGCTGGACTAGTGGCGTACAATGAGCAGTTCTTC.

The CDR3 bases are TGTGCCAGCAGAATTAACCCGGACATCTCCTACGAGCAGTACTTC. Protein: CASRINPDISYEQYF. V and J are TRBV27 and TRBJ2-7, with TRBD1 as a possible D gene (5 bases). The CDR3 loop spans 15 amino acids. The V and J ends lost 6 bases and 0 bases respectively, with 15 bases between them. Germline-derived CDR1 and CDR2 are MNHEY and SMNVEV (reference sequence).

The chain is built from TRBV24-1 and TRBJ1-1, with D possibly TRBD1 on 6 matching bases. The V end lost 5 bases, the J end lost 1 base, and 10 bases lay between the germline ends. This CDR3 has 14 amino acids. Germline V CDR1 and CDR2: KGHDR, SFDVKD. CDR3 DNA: TGTGCCACCAGTGGAGGGGGAAAGAACACTGAAGCTTTCTTT. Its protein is CATSGGGKNTEAFF.

Here the CDR3 DNA reads TGTGCCATCAGTGATAAGTTTCGTCAGCCCCAGCATTTT. It encodes CAISDKFRQPQHF. The V gene is TRBV10-3, the J gene TRBJ1-5; D unresolved. V was cut by 3 bases and J by 6 bases, with 9 bases left in between. This CDR3 region has 13 residues. CDR1 is ENHRY, CDR2 SYGVKD, per germline.